The clone carrying this TCR beta chain has ten or more counts. This entry belongs to a study of T cells in Graves' hyperthyroidism and ophthalmopathy. Germline trimming cut 5 bases from V and 5 bases from J; bases unmatched to any gene: 8. The CDR3 has 14 amino acids. The germline V gene has CDR1 SGHTA and CDR2 FQGNSA. Amplification yielded TCR beta CDR3 regions, with RNA transcripts as the source. The TCR CDR3 was amplified in a first-round RT-PCR using the HTBI primer set. A single record per CDR3 protein comes from TCRdb applying MiXCR to the multiplex PCR reads. Of hundreds of thousands of distinct CDR3 sequences listed, about 13% are singletons.

This chain joins TRBV7-2 and TRBJ2-5; 7 nucleotides line up with TRBD1. Source material: blood. This TCR was recovered from a woman younger than 30 with Graves' hyperthyroidism. CDR3: CASSQGGQSETQYF. DNA of the CDR3: TGTGCCAGCAGCCAAGGGGGACAGTCTGAGACCCAGTACTTC.